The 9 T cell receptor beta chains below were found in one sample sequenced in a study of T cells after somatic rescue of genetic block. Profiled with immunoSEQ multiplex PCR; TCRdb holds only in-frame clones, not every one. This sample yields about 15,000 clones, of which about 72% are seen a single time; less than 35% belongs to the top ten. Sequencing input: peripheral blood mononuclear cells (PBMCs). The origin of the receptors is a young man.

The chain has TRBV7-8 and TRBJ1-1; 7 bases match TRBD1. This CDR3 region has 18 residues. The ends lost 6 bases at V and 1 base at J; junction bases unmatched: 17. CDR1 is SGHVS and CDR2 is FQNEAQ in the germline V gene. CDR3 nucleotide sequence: TGTGCCAGCAGTCCCTCCGGCAGGGGGAAGGGTTGGAACACTGAAGCTTTCTTT. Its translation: CASSPSGRGKGWNTEAFF.

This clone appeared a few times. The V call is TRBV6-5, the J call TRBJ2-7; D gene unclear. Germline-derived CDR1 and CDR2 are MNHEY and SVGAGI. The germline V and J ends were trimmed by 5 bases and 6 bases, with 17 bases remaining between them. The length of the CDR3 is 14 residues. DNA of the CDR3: TGTGCCAGCAGTGACCATAGCAGTCCGGGCGAGCAGTACTTC. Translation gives CASSDHSSPGEQYF.

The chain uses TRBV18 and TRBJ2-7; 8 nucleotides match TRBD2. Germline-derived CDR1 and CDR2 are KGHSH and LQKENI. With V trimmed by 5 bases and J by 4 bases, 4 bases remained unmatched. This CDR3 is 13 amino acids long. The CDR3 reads CASSRASGYEQYF. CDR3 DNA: TGTGCCAGCTCAAGGGCTAGCGGGTACGAGCAGTACTTC.

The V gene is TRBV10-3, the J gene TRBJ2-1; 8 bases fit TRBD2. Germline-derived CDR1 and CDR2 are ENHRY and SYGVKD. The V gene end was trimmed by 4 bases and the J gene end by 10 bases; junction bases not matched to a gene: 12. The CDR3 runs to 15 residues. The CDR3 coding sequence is TGTGCCATCAGTGGTAGGGGGACTAGTGCATTCGAGCAGTTCTTC. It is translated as CAISGRGTSAFEQFF.

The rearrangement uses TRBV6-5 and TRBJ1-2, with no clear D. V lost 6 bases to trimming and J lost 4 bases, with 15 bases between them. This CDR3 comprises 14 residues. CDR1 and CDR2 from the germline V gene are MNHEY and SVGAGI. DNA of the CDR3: TGTGCCAGCAGCCCGACTGGATATGGCTATGGCTACACCTTC. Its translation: CASSPTGYGYGYTF.

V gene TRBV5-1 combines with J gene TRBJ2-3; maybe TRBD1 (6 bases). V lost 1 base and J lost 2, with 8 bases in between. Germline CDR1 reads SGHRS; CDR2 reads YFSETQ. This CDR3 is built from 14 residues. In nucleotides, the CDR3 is TGCGCCAGCAGCTTGAACAGGGCCACAGATACGCAGTATTTT. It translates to CASSLNRATDTQYF. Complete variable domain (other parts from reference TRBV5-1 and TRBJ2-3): KAGVTQTPRYLIKTRGQQVTLSCSPISGHRSVSWYQQTPGQGLQFLFEYFSETQRNKGNFPGRFSGRQFSNSRSEMNVSTLELGDSALYLCASSLNRATDTQYFGPGTRLTVL.

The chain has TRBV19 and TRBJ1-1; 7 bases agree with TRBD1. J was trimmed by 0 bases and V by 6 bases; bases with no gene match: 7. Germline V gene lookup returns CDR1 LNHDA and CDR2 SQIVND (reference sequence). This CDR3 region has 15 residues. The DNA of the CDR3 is TGTGCCAGTAGATCACCGGGACAGCTGAACACTGAAGCTTTCTTT. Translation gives CASRSPGQLNTEAFF. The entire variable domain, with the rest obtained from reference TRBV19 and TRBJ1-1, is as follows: DGGITQSPKYLFRKEGQNVTLSCEQNLNHDAMYWYRQDPGQGLRLIYYSQIVNDFQKGDIAEGYSVSREKKESFPLTVTSAQKNPTAFYLCASRSPGQLNTEAFFGQGTRLTVV.

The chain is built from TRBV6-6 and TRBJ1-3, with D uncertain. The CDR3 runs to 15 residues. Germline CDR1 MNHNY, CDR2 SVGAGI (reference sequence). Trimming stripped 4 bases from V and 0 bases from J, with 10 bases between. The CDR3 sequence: CASSFNLYSGNTIYF. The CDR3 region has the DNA TGTGCCAGCAGTTTCAATCTTTACTCTGGAAACACCATATATTTT.

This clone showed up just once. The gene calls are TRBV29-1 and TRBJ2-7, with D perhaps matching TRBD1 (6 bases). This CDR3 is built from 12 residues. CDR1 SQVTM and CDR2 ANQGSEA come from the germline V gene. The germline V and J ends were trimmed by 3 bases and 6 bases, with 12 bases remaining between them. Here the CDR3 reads CSVEYRESEQYF. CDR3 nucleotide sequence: TGCAGCGTTGAGTACAGGGAGAGCGAGCAGTACTTC.